The 28 T cell receptor beta chains listed next were all sequenced from one sample in a study of spatial heterogeneity in lung cancer. Study observations and caveats: Tracking of tumor mutation counts was seen in expanded intratumoral alpha and beta TCR counts.

The antigens these receptors bind are not known. TCRdb re-derived calls from the 5' RACE reads in MiXCR, one entry per CDR3 protein. The table has roughly 2,000 distinct CDR3 sequences, around 0.99% seen once. As for time point: sample taken at primary tumor resection. This specimen was lung tumor tissue, taken at surgery. All receptors come from a male donor with early-stage non-small cell lung cancer.

Within the sample, this clonotype is medium-sized. At one boundary the junction diverges from the germline segment, which might be a read error. The chain has TRBV2 and TRBJ2-7, with a possible D match to TRBD1 (6 bases). CDR1 and CDR2 (germline): SNHLY, FYNNEI. CDR3 length equals 14 residues. This CDR3 is CASSENRVWSSSNF. The CDR3 nucleotides are TGTGCCAGCAGTGAAAACAGGGTATGGTCGAGCAGTAACTTC.

This clonotype is judged medium-sized. The rearrangement links TRBV19 to TRBJ2-1, with 14 bases matching TRBD2. The trim removed 1 base at V and 7 bases at J, leaving 3 bases unmatched. Germline V gene lookup returns CDR1 LNHDA and CDR2 SQIVND (reference sequence). The CDR3 totals 16 residues. CDR3 residues: CASSIGLAGGLNEQFF. The CDR3 DNA is TGTGCCAGTAGTATAGGACTAGCGGGGGGGTTAAATGAGCAGTTCTTC.

By frequency in the sample, this clonotype is medium-sized (0.01 to 0.1%). The genes are TRBV14 and TRBJ1-2; 7 positions match TRBD1. After removal of 6 bases from V and 1 base from J, the junction contained 8 bases not matched to a gene. This CDR3 has 15 amino acids. Germline CDR1 and CDR2: SGHDN and FVKESK. The CDR3 spells CASSDRDRINYGYTF. The CDR3 nucleotides are TGTGCCAGCAGTGACCGGGACAGAATTAACTATGGCTACACCTTC.

This clonotype was seen repeatedly, ten times or more. Given a much more abundant clone one base away, this may be a read error. This chain uses TRBV20-1 with TRBJ1-2; D remains ambiguous. The CDR3 consists of 12 residues. Trimming took off 7 bases at V and 5 bases at J, with 14 bases between the two ends. Germline V gene lookup returns CDR1 DFQATT and CDR2 SNEGSKA (reference sequence). DNA for the CDR3: TGCAGTGTCACAGAGGGTGCATATGGCTACACCTTC. It codes for CSVTEGAYGYTF.

This clonotype is medium-sized by share. The chain couples TRBV9 to TRBJ1-1; 10 nucleotides agree with TRBD1. CDR3 size: 15 residues. Trimming cost V 0 bases and J 11 bases; bases outside gene matches: 10. CDR1 and CDR2 (germline): SGDLS, YYNGEE. The CDR3 spells CASSVGVTGGSEAFF. CDR3 nucleotide sequence: TGTGCCAGCAGCGTAGGCGTGACAGGGGGCTCCGAGGCTTTCTTT.

Many counts were recorded for this clonotype. The chain uses TRBV19 and TRBJ1-1, with D possibly being TRBD1 (6 bases). Germline V gene sequence: CDR1 LNHDA, CDR2 SQIVND (reference sequence). This CDR3 spans 15 amino acids. Trimming removed 4 bases from V and 4 bases from J, with 16 bases in between. Here the CDR3 reads CASSTQGGLGTEAFF. CDR3 DNA: TGTGCCAGTAGTACCCAAGGGGGTTTAGGCACTGAAGCTTTCTTT.

The table lists this clonotype with many counts. The V and J genes are TRBV27 and TRBJ2-7; D possibly uses TRBD1 or TRBD2 (5 bases each). This CDR3 region has 14 residues. V was shortened by 8 bases and J by 2 bases, with 16 bases between the two germline ends. Germline CDR1 reads MNHEY; CDR2 reads SMNVEV (reference sequence). The CDR3 bases are TGTGCCAGCTCCACCTACGAGGGGACCTACGAGCAGTACTTC. Amino acids: CASSTYEGTYEQYF.

This clonotype was seen repeatedly, ten times or more. The chain has TRBV18 and TRBJ1-2, with 8 positions matching TRBD1. The length of the CDR3 is 14 residues. V shed 0 bases, J shed 4 bases, and the junction held 1 base outside the gene matches. Germline V lookup: CDR1 KGHSH, CDR2 LQKENI. The CDR3 region has the DNA TGTGCCAGCTCACCACCGGACAGGGCCTATGGCTACACCTTC. This encodes CASSPPDRAYGYTF.

This clonotype counts as large. The chain combines TRBV11-2 with TRBJ1-1; tentative D call: TRBD1 (5 bases). V dropped 6 bases and J dropped 3 bases, with 20 bases sitting between them. Germline V CDR1 and CDR2: SGHAT, FQNNGV. The CDR3 sequence is 16 residues long. CDR3 nucleotides: TGTGCCAGCAGAGCCCCCCCGCCGGGGGGGTACACTGAAGCTTTCTTT. Translation: CASRAPPPGGYTEAFF. Drawing the rest from reference TRBV11-2 and TRBJ1-1, the complete variable domain is EAGVAQSPRYKIIEKRQSVAFWCNPISGHATLYWYQQILGQGPKLLIQFQNNGVVDDSQLPKDRFSAERLKGVDSTLKIQPAKLEDSAVYLCASRAPPPGGYTEAFFGQGTRLTVV.

Within the sample, this clonotype is medium-sized (0.01 to 0.1%). This chain joins TRBV6-1 and TRBJ2-1; the D is unclear. Germline assignment: CDR1 MNHNS and CDR2 SASEGT. The CDR3 is 14 amino acids. Trimming took 1 base from V and 6 from J, leaving 10 bases between them. CDR3 in amino acids: CASSEGPPPNEQFF. The CDR3 DNA sequence: TGTGCCAGCAGTGAAGGCCCCCCCCCCAATGAGCAGTTCTTC.

In this sample, this clonotype is medium-sized. V is TRBV7-6 and J is TRBJ2-7; D may be TRBD1 (6 bases). Looked up from germline, CDR1 is SGHVS and CDR2 is FNYEAQ. This CDR3 contains 15 residues. V shed 4 bases and J shed 7 bases, with 20 bases lying between them. The CDR3, as DNA: TGTGCCAGCAGCTCTGAACAGGGCGCGTTGAGGGAGCAGTACTTC. Translation gives CASSSEQGALREQYF.

By share, this clonotype ranks as medium-sized. The CDR3 loop is CASSRTTGGAYGYTF. The DNA for the CDR3 is TGTGCCAGCAGCCGAACGACAGGGGGGGCCTATGGCTACACCTTC. The rearrangement uses TRBV7-2 and TRBJ1-2, with 9 bases lining up with TRBD1. Looked up from germline, CDR1 is SGHTA and CDR2 is FQGNSA. Trimming took 5 bases from V and 4 from J; bases not matched to a gene: 8. The length of the CDR3 is 15 residues.

In this sample, this clonotype turned up many times. This sequence joins TRBV7-8 and TRBJ2-2; 8 bases agree with TRBD2. V lost 4 bases and J lost 6; bases outside the gene matches: 10. The CDR3 runs 16 residues. Per germline, CDR1 SGHVS and CDR2 FQNEAQ. Here the CDR3 reads CASSSATGGGAGELFF. In DNA form, the CDR3 reads TGTGCCAGCAGCTCCGCGACCGGGGGGGGGGCCGGGGAGCTGTTTTTT.

This clonotype is categorized as medium-sized. The J gene is TRBJ2-1, the V gene TRBV4-2; no clear D gene. This CDR3 spans 13 amino acids. V shed 3 bases and J shed 5 bases, with 8 bases lying between them. CDR1 is LGHNA, CDR2 YNFKEQ, per germline. The CDR3 nucleotides are TGTGCCAGCAGCCAGGAAGTGGACAATGAGCAGTTCTTC. Translated, it gives CASSQEVDNEQFF.

This clonotype is categorized as medium-sized (0.01 to 0.1%). This chain links TRBV3-1 with TRBJ1-1; 9 bases align to TRBD1. V lost 5 bases and J lost 4; bases outside the gene matches: 5. CDR1 LGHDT and CDR2 YNNKEL come from the germline V gene (reference sequence). The CDR3 runs 14 residues. The CDR3, as DNA: TGTGCCAGCAGCGTAACAGGGGGCCGCACTGAAGCTTTCTTT. It translates to CASSVTGGRTEAFF.

This clonotype was detected ten times or more. The chain uses TRBV12-3 or TRBV12-4 and TRBJ2-1, with 7 bases lining up with TRBD1. V shed 6 bases and J 5 bases; nucleotides not matched to a gene: 10. The CDR3 has 15 amino acids. CDR3 DNA: TGTGCCAGCAGCCCCTTGGGGACAGCCCACAATGAGCAGTTCTTC. Amino acid sequence: CASSPLGTAHNEQFF.

This clonotype is labeled as medium-sized. V is TRBV6-1 and J is TRBJ2-3, with TRBD1 matching 7 bases. In germline, CDR1 is MNHNS, CDR2 SASEGT. The CDR3 totals 15 residues. Trimming at V came to 4 bases and at J to 1 base, leaving 5 bases not matched to a gene. CDR3 sequence (DNA): TGTGCCAGCAGTGGCCGGGACAGTCGCACAGATACGCAGTATTTT. As protein: CASSGRDSRTDTQYF.

Judged by abundance, this clonotype is medium-sized. The chain is built from TRBV11-1 and TRBJ1-3; no clear D gene. Trimming left V 11 bases short and J 4 bases short, with 18 bases between. Germline-derived CDR1 and CDR2 are SGHAT and FQDESV (reference sequence). The CDR3 has 14 amino acids. CDR3 amino acids: CACSSTVAGNTIYF. CDR3 DNA sequence: TGTGCCTGTTCATCGACTGTGGCGGGAAACACCATATATTTT. The complete variable domain, with remaining parts taken from reference TRBV11-1 and TRBJ1-3, reads EAEVAQSPRYKITEKSQAVAFWCDPISGHATLYWYRQILGQGPELLVQFQDESVVDDSQLPKDRFSAERLKGVDSTLKIQPAELGDSAMYLCACSSTVAGNTIYFGEGSWLTVV.

This clonotype ranks as medium-sized. CDR3 amino acids: CASSLGFGYMNTEAFF. CDR3 sequence (DNA): TGCGCCAGCAGCTTGGGGTTCGGTTACATGAACACTGAAGCTTTCTTT. V usage is TRBV5-1 and J usage is TRBJ1-1; D ambiguous. Germline-derived CDR1 and CDR2 are SGHRS and YFSETQ. The length of the CDR3 is 16 residues. Trimming left V 0 bases short and J 0 bases short, with 12 bases between.

As concerns this clonotype: Since a much larger clone is just one base distant, this may be a read error. The chain combines TRBV19 with TRBJ1-3, with TRBD1 matching 7 bases. The CDR3 consists of 14 residues. The V and J ends lost 4 bases and 3 bases, in that order; junction bases with no gene match: 3. Germline values: CDR1 LNHDA, CDR2 SQIVND (reference sequence). CDR3 residues: CASSTQGCGNTIYF. The CDR3 DNA follows: TGTGCCAGTAGTACACAGGGGTGTGGAAACACCATATATTTT. The full variable domain, its missing parts supplied by reference TRBV19 and TRBJ1-3, is DGGITQSPKYLFRKEGQNVTLSCEQNLNHDAMYWYRQDPGQGLRLIYYSQIVNDFQKGDIAEGYSVSREKKESFPLTVTSAQKNPTAFYLCASSTQGCGNTIYFGEGSWLTVV.

This clonotype is categorized as medium-sized. The chain uses TRBV20-1 and TRBJ1-5; no firm D call. The V end lost 6 bases, the J end lost 4 bases, and 13 bases lay between the germline ends. Germline CDR1 reads DFQATT; CDR2 reads SNEGSKA (reference sequence). The CDR3 has 13 amino acids. The CDR3 DNA reads as TGCAGTGCAATCGAGTCGGGGAATCAGCCCCAGCATTTT. Translation: CSAIESGNQPQHF.

Judged by abundance, this clonotype is medium-sized (0.01 to 0.1%). The gene calls are TRBV12-3 or TRBV12-4 and TRBJ1-2, with 7 bases aligning to TRBD1. V lost 1 base and J lost 8; bases outside the gene matches: 7. This CDR3 has 14 residues. The CDR3 bases are TGTGCCAGCAGTTTAGAAGGCAGGGGGATAGGCTACACCTTC. It specifies CASSLEGRGIGYTF.

Judged by abundance, this clonotype is medium-sized. The V gene is TRBV12-3 or TRBV12-4, the J gene TRBJ2-5, with TRBD2 as a possible D gene (7 bases). CDR3 length: 16 amino acids. V was cut by 3 bases and J by 3 bases, with 17 bases left in between. This chain's CDR3 is CASSFAGVAGEETQYF. CDR3 sequence (DNA): TGTGCCAGCAGTTTTGCGGGAGTTGCAGGGGAAGAGACCCAGTACTTC.

There are many counts of this clonotype. One base away lies a much larger clone, so this may be a sequencing read error. The rearrangement joins TRBV2 to TRBJ2-7; 7 positions match TRBD1. Germline V lookup: CDR1 SNHLY, CDR2 FYNNEI. The CDR3 runs to 14 residues. The DNA for the CDR3 is TGTGCCAGCAGTGAAAACAGGGGATGGTCGAGCAGTAACTTC. Translation gives CASSENRGWSSSNF.

By its share, this clonotype is medium-sized. CDR3 amino acids: CAWSVRRGREQYF. The CDR3 bases are TGTGCCTGGAGTGTACGACGGGGGCGCGAGCAGTACTTC. V gene TRBV30 combines with J gene TRBJ2-7; D possibly uses TRBD1 or TRBD2 (6 bases each). V gave up 0 bases and J gave up 6 bases, with 12 bases separating them. CDR3 length: 13 residues. Germline CDR1 GTSNPN, CDR2 SVGIG (reference sequence).

By proportion, this clonotype is medium-sized. The genes are TRBV29-1 and TRBJ1-5; tentatively, D is TRBD1 (6 bases). Germline CDR1 reads SQVTM; CDR2 reads ANQGSEA. This CDR3 region has 14 residues. Between the trimmed V and J ends, which lost 7 bases and 2 bases, there was a span of 15 bases. The CDR3 nucleotides are TGCAGCGCCTCGACAGGACTCGGCAATCAGCCCCAGCATTTT. Translated: CSASTGLGNQPQHF.

In its sample, this clonotype is medium-sized. This rearrangement joins TRBV30 to TRBJ1-4; no clear D gene. From germline, CDR1 is GTSNPN and CDR2 SVGIG (reference sequence). The CDR3 extends over 11 amino acids. V was pared by 3 bases and J by 8 bases, with 7 bases between. The CDR3 DNA follows: TGTGCCTGGAGCGGTGGAGAAAAACTGTTTTTT. This sequence encodes CAWSGGEKLFF. Variable domain in full (rest from reference TRBV30 and TRBJ1-4): SQTIHQWPATLVQPVGSPLSLECTVEGTSNPNLYWYRQAAGRGLQLLFYSVGIGQISSEVPQNLSASRPQDRQFILSSKKLLLSDSGFYLCAWSGGEKLFFGSGTQLSVL.

By frequency in the sample, this clonotype is medium-sized. The V gene is TRBV5-6, the J gene TRBJ1-4, with 7 bases identical to TRBD1. The CDR3 spans 14 residues. The V segment lost 3 bases and the J segment 3 bases; nucleotides outside the gene matches: 2. The V gene's germline CDR1 is SGHDT and CDR2 YYEEEE. The DNA for the CDR3 is TGTGCCAGCAGCTCGGGACAGCCTAATGAAAAACTGTTTTTT. Translating it yields CASSSGQPNEKLFF.